One sample yielded the 3 T cell receptor beta chains listed below, sequenced in a study of cytomegalovirus exposure and HLA in healthy donors. The protocol was immunoSEQ multiplex PCR, while the TCRdb copy is restricted to in-frame clones and leaves out a portion. The table records fewer than 250,000 clones, approximately 87% of them present only once. Sequencing was performed on PBMCs. Every receptor here comes from a woman aged 18-30 years in good health and CMV-seronegative.

This rearrangement joins TRBV18 to TRBJ2-1; TRBD2 might be the D (5 bases). Germline assignment: CDR1 KGHSH and CDR2 LQKENI. V was trimmed by 0 bases and J by 0 bases, leaving 9 bases between them. This CDR3 has 16 amino acids. CDR3 DNA sequence: TGTGCCAGCTCACCACCGAGGGAGAGCTCCTACAATGAGCAGTTCTTC. Its protein is CASSPPRESSYNEQFF.

This sequence joins TRBV6-1 and TRBJ2-7; TRBD2 is a possible D gene (6 bases). The CDR3 runs 14 residues. The V end was cut by 6 bases, the J end by 3 bases, with 15 bases between. Germline V gives CDR1 MNHNS, CDR2 SASEGT. In nucleotides, the CDR3 is TGTGCCAGCAGCCGGACTAACTGGGGCTACGAGCAGTACTTC. This encodes CASSRTNWGYEQYF.

V and J are TRBV7-8 and TRBJ2-7; TRBD1 aligns across 7 bases. CDR3 length: 13 amino acids. V lost 1 base to trimming and J lost 4 bases; unmatched junction nucleotides: 1. Germline loops: CDR1 SGHVS, CDR2 FQNEAQ. This chain's CDR3 is CASSLDRGYEQYF. The CDR3 coding sequence is TGTGCCAGCAGCTTAGACAGGGGTTACGAGCAGTACTTC.